Presented here are 18 T cell receptor beta chains from one specimen sequenced in a study of T cell changes during pregnancy in multiple sclerosis. TCRdb's copy holds only in-frame clones and misses some; the assay was immunoSEQ multiplex PCR. The sample records approximately 93,000 clones, around 90% being singletons. Source: peripheral blood, taken in the first trimester of pregnancy. All receptors derive from a female donor in good health, enrolled as a control in a pregnancy study.

In this sample, this clone turned up once. The rearrangement links TRBV2 to TRBJ2-2; 8 bases match TRBD2. The CDR3 contains 14 residues. The germline V gene has CDR1 SNHLY and CDR2 FYNNEI. Trimming cost V 7 bases and J 4 bases; bases outside gene matches: 5. CDR3 in DNA: TGTGCCAGCACCCCCCGGGGGGGCACCGGGGAGCTGTTTTTT. Its protein product is CASTPRGGTGELFF.

The V and J genes are TRBV27 and TRBJ1-5, with a tentative D call TRBD1 (5 bases). This CDR3 comprises 16 residues. CDR1 is MNHEY and CDR2 is SMNVEV in the germline V gene (reference sequence). Between the trimmed V and J ends, which lost 0 bases and 9 bases, there was a span of 18 bases. The CDR3 nucleotides read TGTGCCAGCAGTTTATCCCCTGGAGGGGCCTCGGGGCCCCAGCATTTT. Encoded protein: CASSLSPGGASGPQHF.

This CDR3 reads CASSAREGNQPQHF. The CDR3 nucleotides are TGTGCCAGCAGTGCTCGCGAAGGCAATCAGCCCCAGCATTTT. The J gene is TRBJ1-5, the V gene TRBV6-5; no clear D. The germline CDR1 and CDR2 sequences are MNHEY and SVGAGI. The V and J ends lost 5 bases and 2 bases respectively, with 10 bases between them. This CDR3 has 14 amino acids.

The CDR3 here is CASTTSVDYGYTF. The CDR3, as DNA: TGTGCCAGCACCACTTCTGTTGACTATGGCTACACCTTC. The V call is TRBV28, the J call TRBJ1-2, with D unresolved. Per germline, CDR1 MDHEN and CDR2 SYDVKM. V gave up 7 bases and J gave up 3 bases, with 12 bases separating them. The CDR3 covers 13 residues.

This clone has just one count. This sequence joins TRBV4-1 and TRBJ1-1, with a tentative D call TRBD1 (6 bases). Per the germline V gene, CDR1 is MGHRA and CDR2 is YSYEKL. The CDR3 has 15 amino acids. With 1 base removed from V and 6 bases from J, the gap between germline ends came to 15 bases. The CDR3 nucleotides read TGCGCCAGCAGCCAAGGCAGGCAGGGGTCACCTGAAGCTTTCTTT. Its protein is CASSQGRQGSPEAFF.

This chain connects TRBV7-6 to TRBJ2-1; possibly TRBD2 for D (6 bases). This CDR3 region has 14 residues. Germline V lookup: CDR1 SGHVS, CDR2 FNYEAQ. The germline V and J ends were trimmed by 5 bases and 6 bases, with 14 bases remaining between them. This CDR3 reads CASSNTGTPNEQFF. The CDR3 DNA reads as TGTGCCAGCAGCAATACCGGGACTCCCAATGAGCAGTTCTTC.

V gene TRBV28 combines with J gene TRBJ2-3, with TRBD2 as a possible D gene (5 bases). The CDR3 is 17 residues long. V gave up 6 bases and J gave up 5 bases, with 24 bases separating them. The germline CDR1 and CDR2 sequences are MDHEN and SYDVKM. CDR3 nucleotides: TGTGCCAGCAGGAGGGTGAGAATACCCGTAAGAGTAGATACGCAGTATTTT. It is translated as CASRRVRIPVRVDTQYF.

The chain carries TRBV7-2 and TRBJ1-1, with D possibly matching TRBD1 (6 bases). The CDR3 has 14 amino acids. Looked up from germline, CDR1 is SGHTA and CDR2 is FQGNSA. Trimming left V 5 bases short and J 0 bases short, with 10 bases between. The CDR3 DNA is TGTGCCAGCAGCGGGGGGGGCCTGAACACTGAAGCTTTCTTT. Amino acids: CASSGGGLNTEAFF.

V gene TRBV28 combines with J gene TRBJ2-3; D call uncertain. The V and J ends lost 5 bases and 6 bases respectively, with 6 bases between them. The germline CDR1 and CDR2 sequences are MDHEN and SYDVKM. The CDR3 sequence is 11 residues long. CDR3 nucleotides: TGTGCCAGCAGTCCAGGCGATACGCAGTATTTT. Translating it yields CASSPGDTQYF.

This clone occurred a few times. The chain is built from TRBV6-6 and TRBJ1-5; D is perhaps TRBD1 (5 bases). The CDR3 is made up of 14 amino acids. Germline-derived CDR1 and CDR2 are MNHNY and SVGAGI (reference sequence). Trimming pared 2 bases from V and 6 bases from J, leaving 11 bases between. Here the CDR3 reads CASSYGGDTQPQHF. In nucleotides, the CDR3 is TGTGCCAGCAGTTACGGAGGGGATACTCAGCCCCAGCATTTT.

The count of this clone is one. The rearrangement links TRBV6-4 to TRBJ1-2; D perhaps matches TRBD1 (6 bases). This CDR3 has 13 amino acids. Between the trimmed V and J ends, which lost 5 bases and 2 bases, there was a span of 9 bases. Germline CDR1 MRHNA, CDR2 SNTAGT. CDR3 nucleotides: TGTGCCAGCAGTCAGGGGCAAAACTATGGCTACACCTTC. Translation gives CASSQGQNYGYTF.

This chain links TRBV5-6 with TRBJ2-7; D may be TRBD1 (5 bases). V was cut by 0 bases and J by 3 bases, with 19 bases left in between. This CDR3 is 17 amino acids long. The germline CDR1 and CDR2 sequences are SGHDT and YYEEEE. CDR3 protein: CASSLVNPGHRYYEQYF. In DNA form, the CDR3 reads TGTGCCAGCAGCTTGGTCAATCCAGGGCACCGCTACTACGAGCAGTACTTC.

The chain combines TRBV2 with TRBJ1-1; perhaps TRBD1 as D (6 bases). Trimming removed 7 bases from V and 0 bases from J, with 9 bases in between. CDR1 is SNHLY and CDR2 is FYNNEI in the germline V gene. The CDR3 is made up of 13 amino acids. The CDR3 DNA is TGTGCCAGCACCGACAGGTTGAACACTGAAGCTTTCTTT. It codes for CASTDRLNTEAFF.

This clone was recorded only once. The rearrangement uses TRBV4-2 and TRBJ1-2, with 7 bases identical to TRBD1. J was trimmed by 3 bases and V by 0 bases; bases with no gene match: 4. The CDR3 is 15 residues long. In germline, CDR1 is LGHNA, CDR2 YNFKEQ. The CDR3 loop reads CASSQDDRADYGYTF. The CDR3 nucleotides read TGTGCCAGCAGCCAAGACGACAGGGCGGACTATGGCTACACCTTC.

CDR3 sequence reads: CAWSGGVPNQPQHF. The CDR3 nucleotides read TGTGCCTGGAGTGGCGGGGTCCCCAATCAGCCCCAGCATTTT. This rearrangement joins TRBV30 to TRBJ1-5; D unresolved. V lost 1 base, J lost 3 bases, and 10 bases lay in between. CDR1 and CDR2 from the germline V gene are GTSNPN and SVGIG (reference sequence). This CDR3 is built from 14 residues.

The chain recombines TRBV7-3 with TRBJ2-1; D not certain. Germline values: CDR1 SGHTA, CDR2 FQGTGA. Deletions cut 2 bases from V and 3 bases from J, with 11 bases between. The CDR3 totals 15 residues. CDR3 residues: CASSLGSSDYNEQFF. The CDR3 bases are TGTGCCAGCAGCTTAGGCAGTTCCGACTACAATGAGCAGTTCTTC.

V gene TRBV19 combines with J gene TRBJ1-1; unclear D gene. This CDR3 has 15 residues. The V and J ends lost 8 bases and 3 bases respectively, with 19 bases between them. Germline V gene data show CDR1 as LNHDA and CDR2 as SQIVND (reference sequence). The CDR3 coding sequence is TGTGCCAGTCTGGAGCCGAACGCGTGGGACACTGAAGCTTTCTTT. Translating it yields CASLEPNAWDTEAFF.

This clone came up a few times. The V call is TRBV5-4, the J call TRBJ2-2, with D possibly being TRBD2 (6 bases). Germline-derived CDR1 and CDR2 are SGHNT and YYREEE (reference sequence). CDR3 length equals 14 residues. Trimming stripped 5 bases from V and 4 bases from J, with 12 bases between. This CDR3 is CASSPGLVTGELFF. CDR3 nucleotide sequence: TGTGCCAGCAGTCCGGGACTCGTCACCGGGGAGCTGTTTTTT.